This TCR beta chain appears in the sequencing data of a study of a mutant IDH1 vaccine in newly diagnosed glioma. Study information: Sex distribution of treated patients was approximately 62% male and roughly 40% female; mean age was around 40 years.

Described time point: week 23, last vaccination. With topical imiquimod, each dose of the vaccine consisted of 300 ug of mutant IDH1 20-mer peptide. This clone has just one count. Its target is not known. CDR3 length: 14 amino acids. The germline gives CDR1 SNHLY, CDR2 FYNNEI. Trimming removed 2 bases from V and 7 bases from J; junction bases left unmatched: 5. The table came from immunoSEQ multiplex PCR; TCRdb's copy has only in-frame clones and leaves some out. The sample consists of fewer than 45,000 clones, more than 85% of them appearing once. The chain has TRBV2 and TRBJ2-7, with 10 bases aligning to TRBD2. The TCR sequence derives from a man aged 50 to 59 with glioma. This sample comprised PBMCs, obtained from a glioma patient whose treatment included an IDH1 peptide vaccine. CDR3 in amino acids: CASSELAGVSEQYF. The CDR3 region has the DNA TGTGCCAGCAGTGAACTAGCGGGAGTTAGTGAGCAGTACTTC.